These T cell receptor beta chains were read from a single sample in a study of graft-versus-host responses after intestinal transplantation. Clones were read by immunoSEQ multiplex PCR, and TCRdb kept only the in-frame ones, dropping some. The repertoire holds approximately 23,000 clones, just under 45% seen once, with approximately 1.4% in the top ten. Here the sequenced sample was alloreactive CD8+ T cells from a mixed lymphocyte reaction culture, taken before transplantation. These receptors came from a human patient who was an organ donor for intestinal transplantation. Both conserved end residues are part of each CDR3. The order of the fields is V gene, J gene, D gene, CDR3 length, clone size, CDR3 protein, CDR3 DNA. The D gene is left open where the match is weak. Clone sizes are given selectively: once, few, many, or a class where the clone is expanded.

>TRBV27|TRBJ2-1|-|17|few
CASSLFRAPSSYNEQFF
TGTGCCAGCAGTTTATTCCGTGCCCCTAGCTCCTACAATGAGCAGTTCTTC
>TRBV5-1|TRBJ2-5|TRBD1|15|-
CASSFEQGDQETQYF
TGCGCCAGCAGCTTCGAACAGGGGGACCAAGAGACCCAGTACTTC
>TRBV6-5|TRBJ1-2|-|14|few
CASSYVEGNYGYTF
TGTGCCAGCAGTTACGTGGAGGGTAACTATGGCTACACCTTC
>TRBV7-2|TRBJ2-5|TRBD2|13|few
CASSSTSGETQYF
TGTGCCAGCAGCTCAACTAGCGGGGAGACCCAGTACTTC
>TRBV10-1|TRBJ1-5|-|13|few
CASSDRGNQPQHF
TGCGCCAGCAGTGACAGGGGCAATCAGCCCCAGCATTTT
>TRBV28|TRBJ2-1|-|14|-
CASSLERYYNEQFF
TGTGCCAGCAGTTTAGAGCGGTACTACAATGAGCAGTTCTTC
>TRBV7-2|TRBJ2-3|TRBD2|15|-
CASSLSSGFTDTQYF
TGTGCCAGCAGCTTGTCTAGCGGGTTCACAGATACGCAGTATTTT
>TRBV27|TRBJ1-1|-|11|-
CASSLGTEAFF
TGTGCCAGCAGTTTGGGGACTGAAGCTTTCTTT
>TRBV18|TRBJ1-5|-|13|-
CASSPGGYQPQHF
TGTGCCAGCTCACCCGGGGGATATCAGCCCCAGCATTTT
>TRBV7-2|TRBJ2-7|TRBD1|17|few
CASSLVAPTGRFYEQYF
TGTGCCAGCAGCTTAGTAGCCCCGACAGGGCGTTTCTACGAGCAGTACTTC
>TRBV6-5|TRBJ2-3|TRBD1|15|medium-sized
CASSYGQGDADTQYF
TGTGCCAGCAGCTACGGACAGGGGGACGCAGATACGCAGTATTTT
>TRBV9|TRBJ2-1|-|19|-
CASSVANQPGGHPYNEQFF
TGTGCCAGCAGCGTAGCCAATCAACCTGGGGGCCACCCATACAATGAGCAGTTCTTC
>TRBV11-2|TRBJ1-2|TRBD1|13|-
CASSLGQGYGYTF
TGTGCCAGCAGCTTAGGACAGGGCTATGGCTACACCTTC
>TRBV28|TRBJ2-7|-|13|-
CASSLSHGYEQYF
TGTGCCAGCAGTTTATCTCACGGTTACGAGCAGTACTTC
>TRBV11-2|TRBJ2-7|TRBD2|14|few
CASRESGRGYEQYF
TGTGCCAGCAGAGAGAGCGGGAGGGGATACGAGCAGTACTTC
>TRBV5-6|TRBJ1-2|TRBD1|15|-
CASSLSGTENYGYTF
TGTGCCAGCAGCTTGAGCGGGACAGAGAACTATGGCTACACCTTC
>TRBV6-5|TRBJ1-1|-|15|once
CASSYSAGPNTEAFF
TGTGCCAGCAGTTACTCGGCAGGGCCGAACACTGAAGCTTTCTTT
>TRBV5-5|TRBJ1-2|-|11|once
CASSLAGGYTF
TGTGCCAGCAGCTTAGCAGGGGGCTACACCTTC
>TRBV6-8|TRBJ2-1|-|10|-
CASTTNEQFF
TGTGCCAGCACGACTAATGAGCAGTTCTTC
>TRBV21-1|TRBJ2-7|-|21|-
CASSIWPPHRTSGGPPYEQYF
TGTGCCAGCAGCATATGGCCCCCCCACAGGACTAGCGGGGGCCCCCCCTACGAGCAGTACTTC
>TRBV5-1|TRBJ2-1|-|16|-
CASSLGVAGYYNEQFF
TGCGCCAGCAGCTTGGGAGTCGCGGGATACTACAATGAGCAGTTCTTC
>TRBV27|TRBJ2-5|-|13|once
CASSPELDATQYF
TGTGCCAGCAGTCCCGAACTAGATGCGACCCAGTACTTC
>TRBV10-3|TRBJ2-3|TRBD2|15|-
CAISEKAGAPGTQYF
TGTGCCATCAGTGAGAAGGCGGGAGCCCCGGGTACGCAGTATTTT
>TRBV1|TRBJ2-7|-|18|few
CTSSQDLETSGICCEQYF
TGCACCAGCAGCCAAGACTTGGAGACTAGCGGGATTTGTTGCGAGCAGTACTTC
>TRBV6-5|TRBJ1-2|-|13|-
CASSGRPNYGYTF
TGTGCCAGCAGTGGGAGGCCTAACTATGGCTACACCTTC
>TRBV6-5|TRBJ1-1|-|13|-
CASCTGFNTEAFF
TGTGCCAGCTGTACAGGGTTTAACACTGAAGCTTTCTTT
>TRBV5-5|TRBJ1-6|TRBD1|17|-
CASSPGGTGVWNSPLHF
TGTGCCAGCAGCCCAGGTGGGACAGGGGTCTGGAATTCACCCCTCCACTTT
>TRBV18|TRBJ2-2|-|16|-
CASSPPEGTNTGELFF
TGTGCCAGCTCACCACCGGAGGGGACTAACACCGGGGAGCTGTTTTTT
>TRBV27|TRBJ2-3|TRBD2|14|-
CASRWTSGTDTQYF
TGTGCCAGCAGATGGACTAGCGGCACAGATACGCAGTATTTT
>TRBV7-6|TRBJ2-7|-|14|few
CASTLGVGPYEQYF
TGTGCCAGCACCTTGGGGGTAGGACCCTACGAGCAGTACTTC
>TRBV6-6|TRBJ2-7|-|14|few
CASSYGVETYEQYF
TGTGCCAGCAGTTACGGAGTCGAAACCTACGAGCAGTACTTC
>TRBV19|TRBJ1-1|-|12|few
CASAGTYTEAFF
TGTGCCAGTGCAGGGACATACACTGAAGCTTTCTTT
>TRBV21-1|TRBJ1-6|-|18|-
CASSKEGHQLRDNSPLHF
TGTGCCAGCAGCAAAGAGGGGCACCAACTCCGGGATAATTCACCCCTCCACTTT
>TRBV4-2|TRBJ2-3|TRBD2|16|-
CASSQAMGGSGNTQYF
TGTGCCAGCAGCCAAGCCATGGGAGGGAGCGGAAATACGCAGTATTTT
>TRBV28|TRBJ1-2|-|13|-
CASSLLGSYGYTF
TGTGCCAGCAGTTTACTGGGGTCTTATGGCTACACCTTC
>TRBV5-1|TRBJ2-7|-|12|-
CASSSAGSEQYF
TGCGCCAGCAGCTCCGCAGGGTCCGAGCAGTACTTC
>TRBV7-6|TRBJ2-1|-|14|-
CASSLDSGFDEQFF
TGTGCCAGCAGCTTAGATTCAGGGTTCGATGAGCAGTTCTTC